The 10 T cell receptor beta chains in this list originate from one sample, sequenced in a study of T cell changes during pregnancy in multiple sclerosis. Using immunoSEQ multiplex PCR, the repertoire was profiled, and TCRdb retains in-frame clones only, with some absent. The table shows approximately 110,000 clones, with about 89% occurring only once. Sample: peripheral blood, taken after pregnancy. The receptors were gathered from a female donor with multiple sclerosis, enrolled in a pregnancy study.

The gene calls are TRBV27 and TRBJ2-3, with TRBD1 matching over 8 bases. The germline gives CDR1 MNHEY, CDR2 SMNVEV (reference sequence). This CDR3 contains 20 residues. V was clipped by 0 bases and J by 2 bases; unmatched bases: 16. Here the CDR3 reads CASSLSPGDWTGRNTDTQYF. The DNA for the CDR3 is TGTGCCAGCAGTTTATCGCCCGGGGATTGGACAGGGAGGAACACAGATACGCAGTATTTT.

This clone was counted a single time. The CDR3 DNA sequence: TGTGCCAGCAGTTACCGGGGAAACCACGAGCAGTACTTC. Encoded protein: CASSYRGNHEQYF. The chain recombines TRBV6-5 with TRBJ2-7; TRBD2 might be the D (5 bases). The germline V gene has CDR1 MNHEY and CDR2 SVGAGI. The CDR3 sequence is 13 residues long. V was clipped by 2 bases and J by 5 bases, with 10 bases between them.

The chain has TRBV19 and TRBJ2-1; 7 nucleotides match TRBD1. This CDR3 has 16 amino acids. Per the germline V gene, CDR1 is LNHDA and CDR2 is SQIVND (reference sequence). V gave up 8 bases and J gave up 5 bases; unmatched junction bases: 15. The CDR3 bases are TGTGCCAGTCGGCCACAGGGGAAGGCGAGGGACAATGAGCAGTTCTTC. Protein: CASRPQGKARDNEQFF.

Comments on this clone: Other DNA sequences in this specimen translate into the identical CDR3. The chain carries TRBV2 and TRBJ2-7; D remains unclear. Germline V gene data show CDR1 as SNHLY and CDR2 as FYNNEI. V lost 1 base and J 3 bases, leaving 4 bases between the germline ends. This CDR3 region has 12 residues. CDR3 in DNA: TGTGCCAGCAGTGAAGGCGGCTACGAGCAGTACTTC. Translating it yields CASSEGGYEQYF. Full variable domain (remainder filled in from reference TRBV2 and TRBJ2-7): EPEVTQTPSHQVTQMGQEVILRCVPISNHLYFYWYRQILGQKVEFLVSFYNNEISEKSEIFDDQFSVERPDGSNFTLKIRSTKLEDSAMYFCASSEGGYEQYFGPGTRLTVT.

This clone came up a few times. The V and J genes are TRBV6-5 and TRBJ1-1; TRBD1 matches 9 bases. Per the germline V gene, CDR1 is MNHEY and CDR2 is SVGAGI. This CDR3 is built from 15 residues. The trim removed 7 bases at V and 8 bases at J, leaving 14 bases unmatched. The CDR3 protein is CASKRGTGRVLEAFF. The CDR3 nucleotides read TGTGCCAGCAAGAGAGGGACAGGGAGAGTCCTAGAAGCTTTCTTT.

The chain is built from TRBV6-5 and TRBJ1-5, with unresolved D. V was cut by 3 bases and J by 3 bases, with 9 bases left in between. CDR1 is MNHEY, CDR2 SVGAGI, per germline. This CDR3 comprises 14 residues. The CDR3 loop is CASSYEHSNQPQHF. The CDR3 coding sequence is TGTGCCAGCAGTTATGAACATTCCAATCAGCCCCAGCATTTT.

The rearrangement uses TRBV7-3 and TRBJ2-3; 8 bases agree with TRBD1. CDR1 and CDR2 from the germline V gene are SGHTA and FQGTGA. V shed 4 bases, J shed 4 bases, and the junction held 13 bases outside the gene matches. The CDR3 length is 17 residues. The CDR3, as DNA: TGTGCCAGCAGCTCCACTCGGACAGGGCCGGGGGCAGATACGCAGTATTTT. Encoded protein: CASSSTRTGPGADTQYF.

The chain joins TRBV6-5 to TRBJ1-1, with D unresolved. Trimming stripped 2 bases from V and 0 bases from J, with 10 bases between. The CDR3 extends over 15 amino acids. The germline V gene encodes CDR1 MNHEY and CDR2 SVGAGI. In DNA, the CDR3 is TGTGCCAGCAGTTACGATGAGGGCATGAACACTGAAGCTTTCTTT. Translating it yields CASSYDEGMNTEAFF.

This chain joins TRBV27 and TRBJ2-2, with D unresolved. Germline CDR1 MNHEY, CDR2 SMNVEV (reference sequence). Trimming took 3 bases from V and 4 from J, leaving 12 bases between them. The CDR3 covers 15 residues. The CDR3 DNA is TGTGCCAGCAGTTTTGGGCAGGAAGGCACCGGGGAGCTGTTTTTT. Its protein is CASSFGQEGTGELFF.

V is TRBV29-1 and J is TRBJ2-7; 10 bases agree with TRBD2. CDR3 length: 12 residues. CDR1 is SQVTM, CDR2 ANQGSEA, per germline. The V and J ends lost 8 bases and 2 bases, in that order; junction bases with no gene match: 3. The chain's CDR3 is CSILAGTYEQYF. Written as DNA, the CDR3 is TGCAGCATACTAGCGGGGACCTACGAGCAGTACTTC.